Each of the 5 T cell receptor beta chains below was sequenced from the same sample in a study of tumor-infiltrating lymphocytes in primary liver carcinoma. Production of TCR beta cDNA used roughly 0.55 ug total RNA together with a constant-region primer. TCR beta libraries came from three nested multiplex PCR rounds using slightly modified ARM-PCR. Amplification in the first two PCR rounds was performed using TRBV1-TRBV30 forward primers and a C-beta reverse primer for approximately 10 cycles each. TCRdb ran MiXCR on the multiplex PCR reads and lists one entry per CDR3 protein. The table includes 100,000 or so distinct CDR3 sequences, around 66% detected once. The tissue used was unsorted bulk material of 20-30 mg. RNA and DNA were co-extracted from it with the AllPrep DNA/RNA mini kit. The specimen sequenced was liver tumor tissue from sampling region 2. Subset reported: tumor region T2, inferior pole. The receptors come from a woman aged 55-75 years with primary liver carcinoma and hepatitis B virus infection.

This chain connects TRBV5-1 to TRBJ2-4; 12 nucleotides line up with TRBD2. CDR3 length: 19 residues. The trim removed 4 bases at V and 1 base at J, leaving 12 bases unmatched. Germline V gives CDR1 SGHRS, CDR2 YFSETQ. CDR3 nucleotide sequence: TGCGCCAGCAGCCCCTCGAGACTAGCGGGAGTGGGGGCCAAAAACATTCAGTACTTC. This sequence encodes CASSPSRLAGVGAKNIQYF.

This chain joins TRBV6-5 and TRBJ2-2; 10 positions match TRBD1. Germline CDR1 and CDR2: MNHEY and SVGAGI. J lost 4 bases, V lost 9 bases, and 11 bases had no gene match. The CDR3 runs 16 residues. The CDR3 here is CASCYAGTGVTGELFF. CDR3 in DNA: TGTGCCAGTTGTTACGCGGGGACAGGGGTCACCGGGGAGCTGTTTTTT.

This clonotype has a handful of counts. A much larger clonotype is one base distant, so this may be a read error. CDR3 residues: CASSPPTGSNTEASF. CDR3 DNA: TGTGCCAGCAGCCCCCCGACAGGCTCTAACACTGAAGCTTCCTTT. This rearrangement joins TRBV7-9 to TRBJ1-1, with a weak D call TRBD1 (6 bases). CDR3 size: 15 residues. Germline V gives CDR1 SEHNR, CDR2 FQNEAQ (reference sequence).

The V call is TRBV10-1, the J call TRBJ2-1; the D gene is possibly TRBD2 (5 bases). Germline V gene sequence: CDR1 WNHNN, CDR2 SYGVQD (reference sequence). The CDR3 extends over 15 amino acids. Deletions cut 0 bases from V and 8 bases from J, with 14 bases between. CDR3 in amino acids: CASSESTGGLDEQFF. CDR3 nucleotides: TGCGCCAGCAGTGAGTCGACCGGCGGGCTGGATGAGCAGTTCTTC.

The V call is TRBV19, the J call TRBJ2-1; 12 nucleotides agree with TRBD2. J gave up 3 bases and V 2 bases, and 2 bases lay outside the gene matches. CDR1 is LNHDA, CDR2 SQIVND, per germline (reference sequence). The CDR3 length is 16 residues. CDR3 amino acids: CASSIRLAGVYNEQFF. The CDR3 DNA follows: TGTGCCAGTAGTATAAGACTAGCGGGGGTCTACAATGAGCAGTTCTTC.